This section outlines one TCR beta chain sequence together with its context. Its antigen is still unknown. Base qualities are not provided; no much larger clone lies one nucleotide away. The sample belongs to a study of CD8+ T cells in alopecia areata (dated by TCRdb to the late 2010s). Regarding the complete study: Treated patients were enrolled in an open-label pilot trial of oral tofacitinib at 5 to 10 mg twice daily for moderate-to-severe alopecia areata. In humans, TCRbeta sequencing was performed on scalp tissue and on sorted CD4+ and CD8+ peripheral blood T cells from healthy controls and from patients with patchy or totalis/universalis alopecia areata. Scalp clonality was compared among normal scalp (n=4), patchy alopecia areata scalp (n=8), and alopecia totalis/universalis scalp (n=8). To study T cell clonal expansion in alopecia areata, the researchers applied high-throughput TCRbeta sequencing to both the C3H/HeJ mouse model and human patients. TCRbeta CDR3 regions were amplified by immunoSEQ multiplex PCR using 35 Vbeta forward and 13 Jbeta reverse primers. Disease severity in treated patients was measured with the SALT score, which quantifies the percentage of affected scalp surface area. Tofacitinib-treated patients had biopsies at baseline and at 4 and 24 weeks of treatment, with a later scalp biopsy in several patients. Tofacitinib was given for 6 to 18 months, followed by 6 months of follow-up off drug to assess delayed response and recurrence. RNA was obtained with the PAXgene miRNA kit for fixed scalp, the miRNeasy kit for PBMCs, and the RNeasy kit for mouse skin. Broad study findings and their caveats: Shared TCR sequences between patients were less evident than in mice, which may be partly attributable to HLA diversity in the patient population. During tofacitinib treatment, many expanded lesional clones remained in scalp and blood, and this persistence may partly explain relapse after treatment is stopped. Compared with normal scalp, lesional scalp had higher clonality and more expanded CD8+ clones, particularly in alopecia totalis/universalis, a pattern that suggests antigenic drive. Tofacitinib significantly lowered scalp clonality and the number of expanded CD8+ clones among the top 100 scalp clones. Because the treated cohort was small and had only one nonresponder, larger studies are needed to examine links between baseline CD8+ expansion and response. Unlike mouse skin, where gammadelta T cells dominate, normal human skin contains resident alphabeta T cells that get sequenced too, which complicates analysis of the scalp TCR repertoire.

The library came from the immunoSEQ multiplex PCR assay. For TCR sequencing, RNA was extracted from every sample and reverse transcribed into cDNA to serve as template. SuperScript III was used to make first-strand cDNA, primed with a 2:1 mix of oligo-dT and random hexamers. A synthetic immune receptor repertoire was used to gauge amplification bias, and whatever bias remained was removed computationally. Regarding the original processing steps: Raw reads were preprocessed to remove errors, and CDR3 was defined according to IMGT conventions as the region from the conserved cysteine to phenylalanine. Clonality was computed as 1 minus the Shannon entropy, with the entropy normalized by log2 of the number of productive unique TCRs. CD4 or CD8 identity of scalp clones was inferred by cross-referencing scalp TCRbeta sequences with sorted blood CD4 and CD8 repertoires. TCRdb took this table from immuneACCESS and kept in-frame rearrangements with V and J called. Such tables lack part of the clones; where checked against another copy, unresolved V genes explain under half of the gap, and the rest is unexplained. V, J and clone size reflect that table, while D and trimming were determined from the DNA. In all, the sample holds under 350,000 clones, and roughly 60% of those were seen once. More than 1.5% of the sample is in the top ten clones.

The trim is 8 bases for V and 0 bases for J, with a gap of 13 bases between the germline ends. Inclusive of the bounding cysteine and phenylalanine, the CDR3 is 14 residues long. This entry keeps only the CDR3 DNA: 42 bases, framed from base 1. CDR1 and CDR2, per the germline V gene, are SQVTM and ANQGSEA. The sample's time point label, decoded: roughly 26 weeks on oral tofacitinib. Reading the label with the study, this specimen's treatment or condition is: oral pan-JAK inhibitor, 5-10 mg twice daily. Peripheral blood and lesional scalp punch biopsies were obtained from patients with alopecia areata. PBMCs were separated by density centrifugation and stained for CD3, CD4 and CD8, after which CD4+ and CD8+ T cells were sorted on a FACSAria.

The V and J segments used are TRBV29-1 and TRBJ2-2; the D match is possibly TRBD1 or TRBD2, with 5 bases aligned in each. Source: CD4+ T cells sorted from blood, taken at week 24, from a patient treated with tofacitinib. This sequence was found in a human donor with alopecia areata. This receptor has the CDR3 CSFRGVSNTGELFF. The DNA is as follows: TGCAGCTTCCGAGGGGTTTCGAACACCGGGGAGCTGTTTTTT.